A selection of T cell receptor beta chains follows, all from one sample in a study of CD8+ T cells in alopecia areata. Only in-frame clones appear in the TCRdb table, and some are missing; sequencing was by immunoSEQ multiplex PCR. Here the sample spans under 250,000 clones, 57% being singletons. This sample comprised CD4+ T cells sorted from blood, obtained at week 0. Every receptor here comes from a human donor with alopecia areata. Both conserved end residues are part of each CDR3. The order of the fields is V gene, J gene, clone size, D gene, CDR3 protein, CDR3 DNA. D genes are given only for firm matches. A clone size is listed for some rows: how often the clone was seen (once, few, many), or a class if it is expanded.

>TRBV30|TRBJ2-1|NA|TRBD2
CAWSGGGEQFF
TGTGCCTGGAGTGGGGGGGGTGAGCAGTTCTTC
>TRBV30|TRBJ2-1|NA|NA
CAWSGSSYNEQFF
TGTGCCTGGAGTGGCAGCTCCTACAATGAGCAGTTCTTC
>TRBV29-1|TRBJ1-1|few|NA
CSVGGMGSEAFF
TGCAGCGTTGGAGGCATGGGGTCTGAAGCTTTCTTT
>TRBV6-6|TRBJ2-4|NA|NA
CASSDFSLAKNIQYF
TGTGCCAGCAGTGATTTTAGCTTAGCCAAAAACATTCAGTACTTC
>TRBV19|TRBJ2-3|few|TRBD1
CASSQPGQGKYTQYF
TGTGCCAGTAGCCAACCGGGACAGGGGAAATATACGCAGTATTTT
>TRBV6-1|TRBJ1-5|NA|NA
CASRDNQPQHF
TGTGCCAGCAGAGATAATCAGCCCCAGCATTTT
>TRBV6-1|TRBJ2-1|few|TRBD2
CASSEGTAGAYEQFF
TGTGCCAGCAGTGAAGGGACAGCGGGAGCCTATGAGCAGTTCTTC
>TRBV6-5|TRBJ2-1|NA|TRBD2
CASTGSSGYHNEQFF
TGTGCCAGCACGGGGAGTAGCGGGTACCACAATGAGCAGTTCTTC
>TRBV18|TRBJ2-3|NA|NA
CASSPGAASTDTQYF
TGTGCCAGCTCACCGGGAGCGGCAAGCACAGATACGCAGTATTTT
>TRBV27|TRBJ2-7|NA|TRBD2
CASSSRREVSYEQYF
TGTGCCAGCAGTTCCCGACGGGAGGTTTCCTACGAGCAGTACTTC
>TRBV4-1|TRBJ1-1|NA|NA
CASSRAPRTEAFF
TGCGCCAGCAGCCGGGCCCCTCGAACTGAAGCTTTCTTT
>TRBV30|TRBJ2-3|few|NA
CAWTFRAPRTDTQYF
TGTGCCTGGACTTTCCGCGCCCCCCGCACAGATACGCAGTATTTT
>TRBV5-4|TRBJ2-1|NA|NA
CASSLEGDFMEQFF
TGTGCCAGCAGCTTGGAGGGGGACTTCATGGAGCAGTTCTTC
>TRBV29-1|TRBJ2-3|few|TRBD2
CSAGTSGGSTDTQYF
TGCAGCGCCGGGACTAGCGGGGGGAGCACAGATACGCAGTATTTT
>TRBV7-9|TRBJ2-5|NA|NA
CASSLAFRVQETQYF
TGTGCCAGCAGCTTAGCCTTCAGAGTCCAAGAGACCCAGTACTTC
>TRBV7-9|TRBJ1-1|NA|NA
CASSLQAFNTEAFF
TGTGCCAGCAGCTTGCAGGCATTTAACACTGAAGCTTTCTTT
>TRBV6-1|TRBJ2-1|NA|TRBD1
CASSRAGQGIREQFF
TGTGCCTCCAGTCGGGCGGGACAGGGTATTCGGGAGCAGTTCTTC
>TRBV7-3|TRBJ2-1|NA|NA
CASSVKGNEQFF
TGTGCCAGCAGTGTAAAAGGCAATGAGCAGTTCTTC
>TRBV11-2|TRBJ2-1|NA|NA
CASSISGTNNEQFF
TGTGCCAGCAGTATTTCCGGGACGAACAATGAGCAGTTCTTC
>TRBV15|TRBJ1-1|NA|NA
CATSEQENTEAFF
TGTGCCACCAGCGAACAGGAGAACACTGAAGCTTTCTTT
>TRBV7-9|TRBJ2-6|few|NA
CASSKQTGANVLTF
TGTGCCAGCAGCAAACAAACTGGGGCCAACGTCCTGACTTTC
>TRBV15|TRBJ2-7|NA|NA
CATSRDPKNDYEQYF
TGTGCCACCAGCAGAGACCCAAAGAACGACTACGAGCAGTACTTC
>TRBV10-3|TRBJ1-2|NA|NA
CAIRGAWGTSILGYTF
TGTGCCATCAGAGGTGCGTGGGGGACTAGCATCCTTGGCTACACCTTC
>TRBV20-1|TRBJ2-7|NA|NA
CSAYRVGEQYF
TGCAGTGCTTACAGGGTAGGGGAGCAGTACTTC
>TRBV6-1|TRBJ2-7|NA|TRBD1
CASSGTGGFSYEQYF
TGTGCCAGCAGTGGGACAGGGGGATTCTCCTACGAGCAGTACTTC
>TRBV2|TRBJ2-1|NA|NA
CASSDELNYNEQFF
TGTGCCAGCAGTGACGAGTTAAACTACAATGAGCAGTTCTTC
>TRBV11-2|TRBJ1-4|NA|TRBD1
CASNPSGRGIEKLFF
TGTGCCAGCAACCCGAGTGGCAGGGGGATTGAAAAACTGTTTTTT
>TRBV30|TRBJ2-1|NA|NA
CAWTPLAYEQFF
TGTGCCTGGACCCCCCTAGCGTATGAGCAGTTCTTC
>TRBV2|TRBJ2-2|NA|NA
CASSPELLGSNTGELFF
TGTGCCAGCAGCCCCGAGCTTCTGGGGTCTAACACCGGGGAGCTGTTTTTT
>TRBV29-1|TRBJ1-2|NA|NA
CSVPGGFDGYTF
TGCAGCGTACCTGGAGGGTTTGATGGCTACACCTTC
>TRBV5-1|TRBJ2-2|few|TRBD1
CASSTDREGGELFF
TGCGCCAGCAGCACGGACAGGGAAGGCGGGGAGCTGTTTTTT
>TRBV30|TRBJ2-7|NA|NA
CAWGDRSEQYF
TGTGCCTGGGGCGACAGGTCCGAGCAGTACTTC
>TRBV9|TRBJ1-2|NA|TRBD1
CASSVDAGTGDYGYTF
TGTGCCAGCAGCGTAGACGCCGGGACAGGAGACTATGGCTACACCTTC
>TRBV15|TRBJ2-1|NA|TRBD2
CATSSSGRAWDEQFF
TGTGCCACCAGCAGTAGCGGGAGGGCCTGGGATGAGCAGTTCTTC
>TRBV29-1|TRBJ2-5|NA|NA
CSVVQRFQETQYF
TGCAGCGTTGTACAACGGTTCCAAGAGACCCAGTACTTC
>TRBV29-1|TRBJ2-1|NA|NA
CSVDRTSSYNEQFF
TGCAGCGTTGACAGGACGAGCTCCTACAATGAGCAGTTCTTC
>TRBV7-2|TRBJ2-3|many|TRBD2
CASSLGGGAPDTQYF
TGTGCCAGCAGCTTAGGCGGGGGGGCCCCAGATACGCAGTATTTT
>TRBV6-1|TRBJ1-2|few|TRBD1
CASSEARTGLNYGYTF
TGTGCCAGCAGTGAAGCCCGGACAGGGCTGAACTATGGCTACACCTTC
>TRBV30|TRBJ2-2|NA|NA
CAWDRDFTGELFF
TGTGCCTGGGATAGAGATTTTACCGGGGAGCTGTTTTTT
>TRBV6-1|TRBJ2-1|NA|NA
CASSETRPYNEQFF
TGTGCCAGCAGTGAAACCCGGCCCTACAATGAGCAGTTCTTC
>TRBV5-1|TRBJ2-1|NA|TRBD1
CASSLPRGQYNEQFF
TGCGCCAGCAGCTTGCCCAGGGGGCAGTACAATGAGCAGTTCTTC
>TRBV30|TRBJ2-1|once|TRBD2
CAWCIFGGSVNEQFF
TGTGCCTGGTGTATTTTTGGCGGGAGCGTCAATGAGCAGTTCTTC
>TRBV11-2|TRBJ2-7|NA|NA
CASSRQDYEQYF
TGTGCCAGCAGTAGACAGGACTACGAGCAGTACTTC
>TRBV7-9|TRBJ2-1|many|NA
CASSFSSRRANEQFF
TGTGCCAGCAGCTTTTCTAGTCGGCGGGCCAATGAGCAGTTCTTC
>TRBV29-1|TRBJ1-2|NA|NA
CSVDGGAGFGYTF
TGCAGCGTTGACGGGGGGGCAGGGTTTGGCTACACCTTC
>TRBV4-1|TRBJ2-7|NA|NA
CASSQGPWMGEQYF
TGCGCCAGCAGCCAAGGCCCCTGGATGGGGGAGCAGTACTTC
>TRBV4-2|TRBJ2-7|NA|NA
CASSPPDVYEQYF
TGTGCCAGCAGCCCGCCGGACGTTTACGAGCAGTACTTC
>TRBV7-2|TRBJ2-3|NA|NA
CASSLWGTTDTQYF
TGTGCCAGCAGCTTATGGGGGACCACAGATACGCAGTATTTT
>TRBV7-3|TRBJ2-7|once|NA
CASSLQIPGEQYF
TGTGCCAGCAGCTTACAAATACCGGGCGAGCAGTACTTC
>TRBV25-1|TRBJ2-3|NA|TRBD2
CASSTPTSGVADTQYF
TGTGCCAGCAGTACCCCGACTAGCGGGGTTGCAGATACGCAGTATTTT
>TRBV29-1|TRBJ1-2|NA|TRBD1
CSEIQGKSYTF
TGCAGCGAAATACAGGGGAAGAGCTACACCTTC
>TRBV20-1|TRBJ2-5|NA|NA
CSAVHPETQYF
TGCAGTGCCGTTCACCCAGAGACCCAGTACTTC